This TCR beta chain was sequenced in a study of graft-versus-host responses after intestinal transplantation. Study observations and caveats: Recipient marrow harbored GvH clones, some of which surfaced first in ileum or blood.

Comment on this clone: Antigen unknown.

TCRdb's copy holds only in-frame clones and misses some; the assay was immunoSEQ multiplex PCR. Among 95,000 to 150,000 clones listed, 90% to 95% were seen once. V lost 4 bases to trimming and J lost 1 base, with 13 bases between them. Germline V gene lookup returns CDR1 SGHRS and CDR2 YFSETQ. This CDR3 contains 15 residues. The chain links TRBV5-1 to TRBJ2-3, with D perhaps TRBD1 or TRBD2 (5 bases each). The sample here was unstimulated CD4+ T cells sorted from spleen or lymph node cells, taken before intestinal transplant. The TCR comes from a human donor who received an intestinal transplant. Here the CDR3 DNA reads TGCGCCAGCAGCCCCCCCGGGACCGGCACAGATACGCAGTATTTT. It encodes CASSPPGTGTDTQYF. The whole variable domain, filled in from reference TRBV5-1 and TRBJ2-3, reads KAGVTQTPRYLIKTRGQQVTLSCSPISGHRSVSWYQQTPGQGLQFLFEYFSETQRNKGNFPGRFSGRQFSNSRSEMNVSTLELGDSALYLCASSPPGTGTDTQYFGPGTRLTVL.